This passage covers 31 T cell receptor beta chains from one sample sequenced in a study of T cells in Graves' hyperthyroidism and ophthalmopathy. RNA transcripts gave rise to amplified TCR beta CDR3 regions. HTBI primers were the set used in a first-round RT-PCR of the TCR CDR3. Using its own MiXCR run on the multiplex PCR reads, TCRdb lists one record per CDR3 protein. The data contain 150,000 to 200,000 distinct CDR3 sequences, less than 10% of them singletons. The sequenced sample consisted of blood. Receptors originate from a woman between 18 and 29 years old with Graves' hyperthyroidism that later progressed to Graves' ophthalmopathy.

CDR3 sequence reads: CSAKRGVETQYF. The CDR3 DNA reads as TGCAGTGCAAAGCGGGGTGTTGAGACCCAGTACTTC. This rearrangement joins TRBV20-1 to TRBJ2-5, with TRBD2 identical over 7 bases. With V trimmed by 6 bases and J by 5 bases, 6 bases remained unmatched. The V gene's germline CDR1 is DFQATT and CDR2 SNEGSKA (reference sequence). The CDR3 extends over 12 amino acids.

In this sample, this clonotype turned up many times. V and J are TRBV2 and TRBJ2-3; D gene unclear. CDR1 SNHLY and CDR2 FYNNEI come from the germline V gene. This CDR3 has 15 amino acids. Trimming left V 4 bases short and J 0 bases short, with 11 bases between. CDR3 sequence: CASSAVGLSTDTQYF. The CDR3 nucleotides are TGTGCCAGCAGTGCTGTGGGCCTCAGCACAGATACGCAGTATTTT.

This clonotype was detected many times. V and J are TRBV7-2 and TRBJ2-7; the D is unclear. This CDR3 has 11 residues. CDR1 is SGHTA, CDR2 FQGNSA, per germline. The germline V and J ends were trimmed by 4 bases and 6 bases, with 7 bases remaining between them. CDR3 sequence: CASSSGSEQYF. The CDR3 DNA follows: TGTGCCAGCAGCTCCGGATCCGAGCAGTACTTC. Variable domain in full (rest from reference TRBV7-2 and TRBJ2-7): GAGVSQSPSNKVTEKGKDVELRCDPISGHTALYWYRQSLGQGLEFLIYFQGNSAPDKSGLPSDRFSAERTGGSVSTLTIQRTQQEDSAVYLCASSSGSEQYFGPGTRLTVT.

This clonotype was seen ten or more times. V is TRBV29-1 and J is TRBJ1-1, with D tentatively TRBD1 (6 bases). The CDR3 sequence is 15 residues long. Germline CDR1 and CDR2: SQVTM and ANQGSEA. V was cut by 0 bases and J by 5 bases, with 16 bases left in between. The DNA for the CDR3 is TGCAGCGTTGAAGAATCGGGGGGCCGGGGAACTGAAGCTTTCTTT. Translated, it gives CSVEESGGRGTEAFF.

This clonotype was counted many times. The chain joins TRBV19 to TRBJ2-6; D possibly matches TRBD1 or TRBD2 (5 bases each). Germline V gives CDR1 LNHDA, CDR2 SQIVND (reference sequence). This CDR3 contains 15 residues. V lost 4 bases to trimming and J lost 6 bases, with 13 bases between them. The DNA of the CDR3 is TGTGCCAGTAGTAGGGACGGAAACCTGGCCAACGTCCTGACTTTC. It yields the protein CASSRDGNLANVLTF.

This clonotype has ten or more counts. V gene TRBV11-2 combines with J gene TRBJ1-3, with a weak D call TRBD1 (5 bases). The CDR3 contains 14 residues. Trimming took 2 bases from V and 4 from J, leaving 9 bases between them. The germline V gene encodes CDR1 SGHAT and CDR2 FQNNGV. The DNA for the CDR3 is TGTGCCAGCAGCTTAAGAGGGGACGGAAACACCATATATTTT. Residues: CASSLRGDGNTIYF.

This clonotype was seen ten or more times. The genes are TRBV6-1 and TRBJ1-2; tentative D call: TRBD1 (5 bases). V lost 7 bases, J lost 5 bases, and 17 bases lay in between. CDR1 is MNHNS and CDR2 is SASEGT in the germline V gene. This CDR3 is built from 14 residues. CDR3 nucleotide sequence: TGTGCCAGCACCCCCTCCGTAGGGGTATATGGCTACACCTTC. This codes for CASTPSVGVYGYTF.

The chain has TRBV4-1 and TRBJ2-7; 7 bases line up with TRBD2. The CDR3 is 13 residues long. Germline assignment: CDR1 MGHRA and CDR2 YSYEKL. V was clipped by 3 bases and J by 2 bases; unmatched bases: 1. In DNA form, the CDR3 reads TGCGCCAGCAGCCATGGACTAGCCTACGAGCAGTACTTC. This encodes CASSHGLAYEQYF.

This clonotype was seen many times. This chain joins TRBV3-1 and TRBJ2-1; TRBD1 matches at 7 bases. V shed 2 bases, J shed 8 bases, and the junction held 0 bases outside the gene matches. Germline V gene data show CDR1 as LGHDT and CDR2 as YNNKEL (reference sequence). The CDR3 extends over 12 amino acids. CDR3 DNA: TGTGCCAGCAGCCAAACAGGGGATGAGCAGTTCTTC. This translates into CASSQTGDEQFF.

This clonotype was observed many times. The V and J genes are TRBV27 and TRBJ1-2, with a possible D match to TRBD1 (6 bases). The CDR3 sequence is 14 residues long. V lost 5 bases and J lost 3, with 13 bases in between. Germline CDR1 and CDR2: MNHEY and SMNVEV (reference sequence). The chain's CDR3 is CASSPRGQYYGYTF. CDR3 in DNA: TGTGCCAGCAGTCCACGAGGACAGTACTATGGCTACACCTTC.

This clonotype was observed at least ten times. The CDR3 loop reads CASSYPGTGLNYGYTF. The CDR3 nucleotides read TGTGCCAGCAGTTATCCCGGGACAGGTCTTAACTATGGCTACACCTTC. The chain recombines TRBV6-5 with TRBJ1-2, with TRBD1 identical over 8 bases. The CDR3 runs 16 residues. The trim removed 3 bases at V and 1 base at J, leaving 7 bases unmatched. Germline V gives CDR1 MNHEY, CDR2 SVGAGI.

At least ten counts were recorded for this clonotype. CDR3 DNA: TGTGCCAGCACCCACCTCCAGGAGTACACTGAAGCTTTCTTT. It is translated as CASTHLQEYTEAFF. The chain links TRBV7-8 to TRBJ1-1; the D is unclear. This CDR3 contains 14 residues. V was cut by 7 bases and J by 3 bases, with 15 bases left in between. Germline CDR1 and CDR2: SGHVS and FQNEAQ.

This clonotype was seen many times. V is TRBV28 and J is TRBJ2-4; D may correspond to TRBD1 or TRBD2 (6 bases each). V shed 2 bases and J shed 8 bases, with 13 bases lying between them. From germline, CDR1 is MDHEN and CDR2 SYDVKM. The CDR3 covers 14 residues. This CDR3 reads CASSLQGRWDIQYF. CDR3 nucleotides: TGTGCCAGCAGTTTACAGGGGAGGTGGGACATTCAGTACTTC. Complete variable domain (other parts from reference TRBV28 and TRBJ2-4): DVKVTQSSRYLVKRTGEKVFLECVQDMDHENMFWYRQDPGLGLRLIYFSYDVKMKEKGDIPEGYSVSREKKERFSLILESASTNQTSMYLCASSLQGRWDIQYFGAGTRLSVL.

The chain carries TRBV9 and TRBJ2-5; D call uncertain. Per germline, CDR1 SGDLS and CDR2 YYNGEE. This CDR3 comprises 13 residues. V shed 4 bases and J shed 0 bases, with 7 bases lying between them. As DNA, the CDR3 is TGTGCCAGCAGCACCAGCGACCAAGAGACCCAGTACTTC. It translates to CASSTSDQETQYF.

This clonotype appeared a few times. The chain carries TRBV5-5 and TRBJ1-3; the D is unclear. V gave up 0 bases and J gave up 0 bases, with 7 bases separating them. The CDR3 has 15 residues. The V gene's germline CDR1 is SGHKS and CDR2 YYEKEE (reference sequence). CDR3 amino acids: CASSLAPYSGNTIYF. The CDR3, as DNA: TGTGCCAGCAGCTTGGCTCCTTACTCTGGAAACACCATATATTTT.

This clonotype has more than one count but fewer than ten. It may be a read error: a sequence one base away is much more abundant. This chain links TRBV6-1 with TRBJ2-7; perhaps D is TRBD1 or TRBD2 (5 bases each). The CDR3 sequence is 13 residues long. V was pared by 4 bases and J by 3 bases, with 10 bases between. Germline V gene lookup returns CDR1 MNHNS and CDR2 SASEGT. The CDR3 DNA sequence: TGTGCCAGCAGTGGGGGACGGGACTACGAGCAGTACTTC. Its protein is CASSGGRDYEQYF.

V is TRBV6-1 and J is TRBJ2-7, with D maybe TRBD2 (5 bases). Trimming took 2 bases from V and 2 from J, leaving 13 bases between them. Germline V gives CDR1 MNHNS, CDR2 SASEGT. This CDR3 is 15 amino acids long. The CDR3 nucleotides are TGTGCCAGCAGTGAAATAACTAGATTCCCCTACGAGCAGTACTTC. This encodes CASSEITRFPYEQYF.

In the case of this clonotype: A much larger clone lies one base from this, so it may be a read error. This sequence joins TRBV5-1 and TRBJ2-3; tentatively, D is TRBD1 (6 bases). Germline V lookup: CDR1 SGHRS, CDR2 YFSETQ. V was pared by 3 bases and J by 8 bases, with 22 bases between. CDR3 size: 16 residues. For the CDR3, the DNA is TGCGCCAGCAGCTGTGGCAGGGGTTCCGAGATTGGTACGCAGTATTTT. It is translated as CASSCGRGSEIGTQYF.

A single count supports this clonotype. A clone one base away is much larger, so this may be a read error. The V call is TRBV12-3 or TRBV12-4, the J call TRBJ2-5; possible D gene TRBD1, 7 bases. This CDR3 is built from 15 residues. The V end lost 2 bases, the J end lost 5 bases, and 15 bases lay between the germline ends. The CDR3 reads CASSLITGEAETQYF. The CDR3, as DNA: TGTGCCAGCAGTTTAATAACAGGGGAGGCGGAGACCCAGTACTTC.

This clonotype has a handful of counts. The CDR3 sequence is CATSTGGRATDTQYF. In nucleotides, the CDR3 is TGTGCCACCAGCACCGGCGGGCGGGCGACAGATACGCAGTATTTT. V is TRBV15 and J is TRBJ2-3, with TRBD2 as a possible D gene (5 bases). Germline V gene sequence: CDR1 LNHNV, CDR2 YYDKDF (reference sequence). The CDR3 has 15 residues. V lost 4 bases, J lost 3 bases, and 14 bases lay in between.

At least ten counts were recorded for this clonotype. The chain employs TRBV28 and TRBJ2-5; the match to TRBD1 covers 12 bases. The germline V gene has CDR1 MDHEN and CDR2 SYDVKM. Trimming removed 5 bases from V and 7 bases from J; junction bases left unmatched: 8. The CDR3 is 15 residues long. The CDR3 bases are TGTGCCAGCAGTGCCGGGACAGGGGGCCCCGGGACCCAGTACTTC. Its protein is CASSAGTGGPGTQYF.

This clonotype was observed at least ten times. The chain couples TRBV20-1 to TRBJ1-2; D is unclear. Trimming stripped 2 bases from V and 3 bases from J, with 7 bases between. The CDR3 runs to 12 residues. Germline-derived CDR1 and CDR2 are DFQATT and SNEGSKA (reference sequence). CDR3 coding DNA: TGCAGTGCTAGACCTCAGGACTATGGCTACACCTTC. Translating gives CSARPQDYGYTF.

This clonotype was recorded many times. The chain couples TRBV6-1 to TRBJ2-7; 13 bases fit TRBD2. This CDR3 contains 17 residues. Germline V gene lookup returns CDR1 MNHNS and CDR2 SASEGT. Trimming cost V 6 bases and J 0 bases; bases outside gene matches: 8. The CDR3 bases are TGTGCCAGCAGGAGGACTAGCGGGAGCGCTAGCTCCTACGAGCAGTACTTC. It yields the protein CASRRTSGSASSYEQYF.

This clonotype was recorded at least ten times. The chain carries TRBV18 and TRBJ1-4; D is uncertain. Germline CDR1 is KGHSH and CDR2 is LQKENI. This CDR3 comprises 15 residues. V lost 3 bases and J 3 bases, leaving 11 bases between the germline ends. The DNA for the CDR3 is TGTGCCAGCTCACCCTCAGCACTACCTAATGAAAAACTGTTTTTT. It codes for CASSPSALPNEKLFF.

This clonotype came up many times. CDR3 amino acids: CAWSPNGQYEQYF. CDR3 DNA: TGTGCCTGGAGTCCAAACGGACAGTACGAGCAGTACTTC. The V gene is TRBV30, the J gene TRBJ2-7, with D maybe TRBD1 (6 bases). This CDR3 contains 13 residues. Trimming took 2 bases from V and 4 from J, leaving 12 bases between them. CDR1 and CDR2 (germline): GTSNPN, SVGIG (reference sequence).

This clonotype was seen a handful of times. The chain is built from TRBV4-1 and TRBJ2-1; 7 nucleotides align to TRBD1. V gave up 3 bases and J gave up 0 bases; unmatched junction bases: 8. CDR1 MGHRA and CDR2 YSYEKL come from the germline V gene. This CDR3 comprises 17 residues. Here the CDR3 DNA reads TGCGCCAGCAGCCAGGAACCGGGACAGATCTCCTACAATGAGCAGTTCTTC. Translation gives CASSQEPGQISYNEQFF.

This clonotype was seen repeatedly, ten times or more. J is TRBJ2-7 and V is TRBV6-1; D call uncertain. The V gene's germline CDR1 is MNHNS and CDR2 SASEGT. Trimming cost V 5 bases and J 5 bases, with 7 bases left between them. The CDR3 is 11 residues long. CDR3 loop: CASSNINEQYF. The CDR3 DNA reads TGTGCCAGCAGTAATATCAACGAGCAGTACTTC.

This clonotype was counted ten times or more. The chain combines TRBV7-2 with TRBJ1-1; D is unresolved. V lost 4 bases to trimming and J lost 1 base, with 10 bases between them. Germline V gene lookup returns CDR1 SGHTA and CDR2 FQGNSA. This CDR3 region has 14 residues. CDR3 residues: CASSSPGGNTEAFF. The CDR3 nucleotides read TGTGCCAGCAGCTCCCCCGGAGGGAACACTGAAGCTTTCTTT.

This clonotype was observed at least ten times. This chain links TRBV27 with TRBJ2-2, with D unclear. CDR3 length: 15 residues. CDR1 and CDR2 from the germline V gene are MNHEY and SMNVEV (reference sequence). Trimming shortened V by 6 bases and J by 0 bases, and 11 bases separated the two germline ends. The CDR3 here is CASRAWTANTGELFF. For the CDR3, the DNA is TGTGCCAGCAGGGCTTGGACGGCGAACACCGGGGAGCTGTTTTTT.

This clonotype was counted ten times or more. The V call is TRBV6-1, the J call TRBJ1-2; TRBD1 agrees at 9 bases. The germline CDR1 and CDR2 sequences are MNHNS and SASEGT. The CDR3 extends over 18 amino acids. V shed 8 bases and J 1 base; nucleotides not matched to a gene: 17. The CDR3 here is CASRLGGTGPHDNYGYTF. The CDR3 DNA sequence: TGTGCCAGCCGTCTAGGCGGGACAGGGCCTCACGATAACTATGGCTACACCTTC.

This clonotype has a count of ten or more. This chain uses TRBV30 with TRBJ1-1; perhaps TRBD1 as D (6 bases). In germline, CDR1 is GTSNPN, CDR2 SVGIG (reference sequence). V was trimmed by 1 base and J by 6 bases, leaving 9 bases between them. The CDR3 length is 12 residues. The CDR3 nucleotides are TGTGCCTGGAGTGAGGGGGACGCTGAAGCTTTCTTT. This translates into CAWSEGDAEAFF.